The 10 T cell receptor beta chains in this list originate from one sample, sequenced in a study of identical twins. Using its own MiXCR run on the 5' RACE reads, TCRdb lists one record per CDR3 protein. In the table there are 750,000 to 950,000 distinct CDR3 sequences, roughly an eighth of which are singletons. This same sample was also taken into another study, of yellow fever vaccine responses in identical twins.

Source material: PBMCs. These receptors were collected from a woman between 18 and 29 years old in good health.

This clonotype was observed a few times. The chain carries TRBV20-1 and TRBJ1-1, with D possibly matching TRBD1 (5 bases). The germline CDR1 and CDR2 sequences are DFQATT and SNEGSKA (reference sequence). CDR3 length equals 10 residues. Trimming removed 5 bases at V and 11 bases at J, with 12 bases between. CDR3 loop: CSAWGLGAFF. The CDR3 DNA reads TGCAGTGCTTGGGGCCTGGGTGCTTTCTTT.

The V gene is TRBV12-5, the J gene TRBJ1-1; D is uncertain. Germline CDR1 and CDR2: LGHNT and FRNRAP. V was cut by 1 base and J by 0 bases, with 6 bases left in between. This CDR3 comprises 14 residues. The CDR3 loop is CASGLGDLNTEAFF. As DNA, the CDR3 is TGTGCTAGTGGTTTGGGAGACCTGAACACTGAAGCTTTCTTT. Drawing the rest from reference TRBV12-5 and TRBJ1-1, the complete variable domain is DARVTQTPRHKVTEMGQEVTMRCQPILGHNTVFWYRQTMMQGLELLAYFRNRAPLDDSGMPKDRFSAEMPDATLATLKIQPSEPRDSAVYFCASGLGDLNTEAFFGQGTRLTVV.

This clonotype has a handful of counts. The V and J genes are TRBV7-9 and TRBJ1-4; the match to TRBD1 covers 9 bases. With V trimmed by 0 bases and J by 10 bases, 6 bases remained unmatched. From germline, CDR1 is SEHNR and CDR2 FQNEAQ (reference sequence). The CDR3 is 15 amino acids. CDR3 in amino acids: CASSLAGQGIGKLFF. The DNA of the CDR3 is TGTGCCAGCAGCTTAGCTGGACAGGGGATTGGAAAACTGTTTTTT.

This clonotype appeared a few times. The chain has TRBV14 and TRBJ2-1; TRBD2 matches 7 bases. Germline V gene sequence: CDR1 SGHDN, CDR2 FVKESK. V shed 2 bases and J 4 bases; nucleotides not matched to a gene: 2. The CDR3 has 14 residues. The CDR3 here is CASSQLAVYNEQFF. The CDR3 DNA reads TGTGCCAGCAGCCAACTAGCGGTTTACAATGAGCAGTTCTTC.

This clonotype has only a few counts. This chain joins TRBV20-1 and TRBJ2-1; 8 bases align to TRBD1. Germline trimming cut 5 bases from V and 0 bases from J; bases unmatched to any gene: 6. Germline-derived CDR1 and CDR2 are DFQATT and SNEGSKA (reference sequence). The CDR3 runs to 15 residues. The DNA of the CDR3 is TGCAGTGCTCGGACAGGGACGAGCTCCTACAATGAGCAGTTCTTC. It translates to CSARTGTSSYNEQFF.

This chain connects TRBV6-1 to TRBJ2-2; 7 nucleotides align to TRBD1. Germline CDR1 is MNHNS and CDR2 is SASEGT. With 6 bases clipped from V and 5 bases from J, the junction kept 9 bases outside the gene matches. CDR3 length equals 15 residues. CDR3 in amino acids: CASRAPGTATGELFF. In nucleotides, the CDR3 is TGTGCCAGCAGGGCTCCCGGGACAGCTACCGGGGAGCTGTTTTTT.

This clonotype was seen only a few times. The chain employs TRBV10-2 and TRBJ2-2, with 7 bases identical to TRBD1. V lost 2 bases and J lost 6; bases outside the gene matches: 9. The CDR3 consists of 16 residues. Germline CDR1 WSHSY, CDR2 SAAADI. In DNA, the CDR3 is TGCGCCAGCAGTGAGGAGACGGGACAGTATGCCGGGGAGCTGTTTTTT. This encodes CASSEETGQYAGELFF.

This clonotype was observed a handful of times. This chain's CDR3 is CASSLGLVEQFF. In DNA, the CDR3 is TGTGCCAGCAGCTTAGGACTAGTAGAGCAGTTCTTC. The V and J genes are TRBV7-9 and TRBJ2-1, with a tentative D call TRBD2 (6 bases). The CDR3 totals 12 residues. V was clipped by 1 base and J by 10 bases, with 8 bases between them. Germline V gene sequence: CDR1 SEHNR, CDR2 FQNEAQ (reference sequence).

The chain recombines TRBV2 with TRBJ2-3; D perhaps matches TRBD2 (5 bases). Trimming stripped 6 bases from V and 1 base from J, with 14 bases between. CDR3 size: 15 residues. Germline-derived CDR1 and CDR2 are SNHLY and FYNNEI. The CDR3 protein is CASSRFFGGTDTQYF. CDR3 sequence (DNA): TGTGCCAGCAGCCGGTTTTTCGGGGGCACAGATACGCAGTATTTT.

The V gene is TRBV4-1, the J gene TRBJ1-2, with 12 positions matching TRBD1. The CDR3 has 16 residues. Losses at the gene ends were 3 bases for V and 7 bases for J; bases not matched to a gene: 9. The germline CDR1 and CDR2 sequences are MGHRA and YSYEKL. The CDR3, as DNA: TGCGCCAGCAGCCAGCCACCGGGACAGGGGGCGCGTGGCTACACCTTC. Translated: CASSQPPGQGARGYTF.